These T cell receptor beta chains were read from a single sample in a study of cytomegalovirus exposure and HLA in healthy donors. The method was immunoSEQ multiplex PCR; TCRdb's version includes in-frame clones alone and lacks a portion of them. The data hold 160,000 or so clones, with 80% to 90% observed a single time. Sequencing used PBMCs. These receptors were taken from a man aged 50 to 60 in good health and CMV-seropositive. Each CDR3 is given with its conserved first and last residue. D genes are given only for firm matches. Rows may omit the clone size; those that give it use once, few, many or a size class.

once	TRBD1	TRBV5-8	TRBJ1-1	TGTGCCAGCAGCGGGCGACAGGGTTACACTGAAGCTTTCTTT	CASSGRQGYTEAFF
NA	TRBD1	TRBV6-1	TRBJ1-4	TGTGCCAGCAGTGATCCGACAGGGGGTAGAGAAAAACTGTTTTTT	CASSDPTGGREKLFF
NA	TRBD1	TRBV7-2	TRBJ2-7	TGTGCCAGCAGCTGGGACAGGGGCTACGAGCAGTACTTC	CASSWDRGYEQYF
NA	NA	TRBV21-1	TRBJ1-5	TGTGCCAGCAGGGAAAGAAGGCAGGGTCTGAAGAACGGCAATCAGCCCCAGCATTTT	CASRERRQGLKNGNQPQHF
NA	NA	TRBV18	TRBJ2-7	TGTGCCAGCTCACAACGCAGGGGCTACGAGCAGTACTTC	CASSQRRGYEQYF
NA	TRBD1	TRBV6-1	TRBJ1-2	TGTGCCAGCCGCGCAGGGCCCCGACAGGGAGGCTACACCTTC	CASRAGPRQGGYTF
NA	NA	TRBV5-4	TRBJ2-5	TGTGCCAGCAGCCAGGGAGATCGGGGGGCCGAGACCCAGTACTTC	CASSQGDRGAETQYF
few	NA	TRBV10-3	TRBJ1-6	TGTGCCATCAGTGAGTCGAGCGGTTCACCCCTCCACTTT	CAISESSGSPLHF
few	TRBD1	TRBV5-1	TRBJ2-5	TGCGCCAGCAGCTTGGCAGGGGGCAAACAAGAGACCCAGTACTTC	CASSLAGGKQETQYF
NA	TRBD2	TRBV11-3	TRBJ2-1	TGTGCCAGCAGCCCACTTAGCGGGAGTTTCCATGAGCAGTTCTTC	CASSPLSGSFHEQFF
NA	NA	TRBV5-6	TRBJ1-4	TGTGCCAGCAGCCGAACAGGGTTACGCGAAAAACTGTTTTTT	CASSRTGLREKLFF
NA	TRBD1	TRBV11-3	TRBJ2-2	TGTGCCAGCAGCTTACCACGGACAGGGTCCCACACCGGGGAGCTGTTTTTT	CASSLPRTGSHTGELFF
NA	NA	TRBV7-3	TRBJ1-2	TGTGCCAGCAGCTTTAACGCGCAACCCCAATATGGCTACACCTTC	CASSFNAQPQYGYTF
NA	NA	TRBV10-1	TRBJ2-1	TGCGCCAGCAGTATAGGGGACAATGAGCAGTTCTTC	CASSIGDNEQFF
NA	NA	TRBV7-6	TRBJ1-1	TGTGCCAGCAGTGTAGCCCTGAACACTGAAGCTTTCTTT	CASSVALNTEAFF
few	NA	TRBV5-4	TRBJ1-2	TGTGCCAGCAGCTCCACCGTGGGAGGAGCATATGGCTACACCTTC	CASSSTVGGAYGYTF
NA	TRBD1	TRBV6-1	TRBJ1-2	TGTGCCAGCAGTTCTACAGGGGGCGACTATGGCTACACCTTC	CASSSTGGDYGYTF
NA	NA	TRBV6-5	TRBJ2-7	TGTGCCAGCAGCCGTACGGGGAACTACGAGCAGTACTTC	CASSRTGNYEQYF
once	TRBD2	TRBV7-9	TRBJ2-4	TGTGCCAGCAGCCCGTCACTAGCGGGGCGAAACATTCAGTACTTC	CASSPSLAGRNIQYF
few	TRBD1	TRBV2	TRBJ1-1	TGTGCCAGCAGTGTAGGGACAGGGGGCACTGAAGCTTTCTTT	CASSVGTGGTEAFF
NA	NA	TRBV5-6	TRBJ1-1	TGTGCCAGCAGCTTGTTGTCGGGACAAGCCACAAACACTGAAGCTTTCTTT	CASSLLSGQATNTEAFF
NA	NA	TRBV18	TRBJ1-1	TGTGCCAGCTCACCACCTAGGGACAACAGTGAAGCTTTCTTT	CASSPPRDNSEAFF
NA	TRBD1	TRBV9	TRBJ1-5	TGTGCCAGCAGCGAGGGACAGGGAAATCAGCCCCAGCATTTT	CASSEGQGNQPQHF
NA	TRBD2	TRBV2	TRBJ2-1	TGTGCCAGCAGGGGACTAGCGGGAGGGCGGGGTGAGCAGTTCTTC	CASRGLAGGRGEQFF
NA	TRBD1	TRBV27	TRBJ2-1	TGTGCCAGCAGTTTACTCCTGGGACAGGGGAATGAGCAGTTCTTC	CASSLLLGQGNEQFF
NA	NA	TRBV29-1	TRBJ2-1	TGCAGCGTTTTACCCCCAGGGAATATCAACAATGAGCAGTTCTTC	CSVLPPGNINNEQFF
NA	TRBD1	TRBV11-1	TRBJ2-7	TGTGCCAGCAGCTCCCTCCGGGACAGGGCTTACGAGCAGTACTTC	CASSSLRDRAYEQYF
NA	TRBD1	TRBV13	TRBJ2-1	TGTGCCAGCAGCTTAGGGAGACAGGGAATATCCTACAATGAGCAGTTCTTC	CASSLGRQGISYNEQFF
NA	NA	TRBV19	TRBJ1-6	TGTGCCAGTAGAGTAACCGGGACAAGCTATAATTCACCCCTCCACTTT	CASRVTGTSYNSPLHF
NA	NA	TRBV6-5	TRBJ2-5	TGTGCCAGTCAGACTTGGCAGGGTGAGACCCAGTACTTC	CASQTWQGETQYF
NA	NA	TRBV29-1	TRBJ2-6	TGCAGCGTTGAGGGCGGGTCCGGGGCCAACGTCCTGACTTTC	CSVEGGSGANVLTF
NA	NA	TRBV2	TRBJ2-5	TGTGCCAGCAGTGAGGGGCAGATAGAGACCCAGTACTTC	CASSEGQIETQYF
once	NA	TRBV6-5	TRBJ1-1	TGTGCCAGCAGTACTGGAGGGCGGGCTGAAGCTTTCTTT	CASSTGGRAEAFF
NA	TRBD1	TRBV4-1	TRBJ1-5	TGCGCCAGCAGCCAGGCCGACAGGGGGAATCAGCCCCAGCATTTT	CASSQADRGNQPQHF
NA	NA	TRBV19	TRBJ2-5	TGTGCCAGTAGTAGCCGCAAGGCAGGCCAAGAGACCCAGTACTTC	CASSSRKAGQETQYF
NA	TRBD2	TRBV10-2	TRBJ2-1	TGCGCCAGCTCGGGTAGCGGGGGACCCTCCTACAATGAGCAGTTCTTC	CASSGSGGPSYNEQFF
NA	NA	TRBV18	TRBJ1-6	TGTGCCAGCTCACCACTTGGGAGCTCCTATAATTCACCCCTCCACTTT	CASSPLGSSYNSPLHF
NA	TRBD2	TRBV19	TRBJ2-3	TGTGCCAGTAGTAGGCTAGCGGGAGGAAGCACAGATACGCAGTATTTT	CASSRLAGGSTDTQYF
NA	TRBD2	TRBV27	TRBJ2-1	TGTGCCAGCAGTCAGGGACTAAGCTCCTACAATGAGCAGTTCTTC	CASSQGLSSYNEQFF
NA	NA	TRBV6-1	TRBJ1-5	TGTGCCAGCAGTGAAGGAAAGGGGGTTCAGCCCCAGCATTTT	CASSEGKGVQPQHF
NA	NA	TRBV7-6	TRBJ2-2	TGTGCCAGCAGCCCCACCGGGTTGTGGGCCGGGGAGCTGTTTTTT	CASSPTGLWAGELFF
NA	NA	TRBV7-6	TRBJ2-7	TGTGCCAGCAGCTTAGAAGAAGGGGGCGAGCAGTACTTC	CASSLEEGGEQYF
NA	TRBD2	TRBV6-4	TRBJ2-1	TGTGCCAGCAGTGACTCGGGAGCGGGGGGTAACGAATTTGAGCAGTTCTTC	CASSDSGAGGNEFEQFF
once	NA	TRBV6-4	TRBJ1-2	TGTGCCAGCAGTGACCCCGGCGGACTGGGAGTCACCTTC	CASSDPGGLGVTF
NA	TRBD2	TRBV6-1	TRBJ2-1	TGTGCCAGCAGTGAAGGACTAGCGGGAGGAAGTGAGCAGTTCTTC	CASSEGLAGGSEQFF
NA	TRBD1	TRBV2	TRBJ1-1	TGTGCCAGCAGTGGCCGGACAGGGGCGAACACTGAAGCTTTCTTT	CASSGRTGANTEAFF
NA	NA	TRBV28	TRBJ1-2	TGTGCCAGCAGACCTGGACAGTTCTATGGCTACACCTTC	CASRPGQFYGYTF
once	TRBD1	TRBV7-7	TRBJ2-5	TGTGCCAGCAGCCCACAGGGGGCTCGAGAGACCCAGTACTTC	CASSPQGARETQYF
once	TRBD2	TRBV2	TRBJ2-1	TGTGCCAGCAGTGAAGAAGGTGGGACTAGCGGGAGGTTCTCGCTATATGAGCAGTTCTTC	CASSEEGGTSGRFSLYEQFF
NA	TRBD1	TRBV9	TRBJ1-1	TGTGCCAGCAGCGCCTTAGAGGTGGGGCCTGGACAGGGGTTGAACACTGAAGCTTTCTTT	CASSALEVGPGQGLNTEAFF